This TCR beta chain was observed in a study of tumor and adjacent non-tumor tissue in lung cancer. Study background: Aged roughly 31 to 76 years, patients included fewer than 11 men and 4 to 6 women with stage I to III disease. Findings and caveats of the study: Patients with more diverse tumor TCRs had worse survival. Tumor tissue had significantly higher TCR diversity than normal lung.

A note on this clonotype: Antigen unknown. The junction and the germline gene differ at one end; a read error may be behind it.

Three rounds of nested PCR, following a modified ARM-PCR protocol, produced the TCRbeta library. Using its own MiXCR run on the multiplex PCR reads, TCRdb lists one record per CDR3 protein. The sample consists of 70,000 or so distinct CDR3 sequences, almost 60% of them appearing once. Germline V gene sequence: CDR1 SQVTM, CDR2 ANQGSEA. The CDR3 consists of 16 residues. This sample's RNA came from whole unsorted tissue. The material sequenced was lung tumor tissue. The genes are TRBV29-1 and TRBJ1-2; D is possibly TRBD1 (5 bases). The TCR sequence derives from a man aged 45-60 years with non-small cell lung cancer. The CDR3, as DNA: TGCAGCATTGAGTCCGGAGGTCAGACTAGGAAATGGGGCTACAGCTTC. It encodes CSIESGGQTRKWGYSF.